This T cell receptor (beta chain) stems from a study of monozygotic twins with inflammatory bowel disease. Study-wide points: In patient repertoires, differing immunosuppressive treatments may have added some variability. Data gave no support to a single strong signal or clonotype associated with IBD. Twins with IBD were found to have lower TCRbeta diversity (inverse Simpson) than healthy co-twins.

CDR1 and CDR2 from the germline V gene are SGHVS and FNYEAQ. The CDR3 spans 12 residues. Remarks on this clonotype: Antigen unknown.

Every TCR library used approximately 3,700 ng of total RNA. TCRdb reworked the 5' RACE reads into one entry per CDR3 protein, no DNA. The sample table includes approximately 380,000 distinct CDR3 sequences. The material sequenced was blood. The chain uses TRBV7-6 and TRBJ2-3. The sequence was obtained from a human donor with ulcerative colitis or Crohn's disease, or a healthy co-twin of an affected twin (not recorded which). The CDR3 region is CASSADRDTQYF.